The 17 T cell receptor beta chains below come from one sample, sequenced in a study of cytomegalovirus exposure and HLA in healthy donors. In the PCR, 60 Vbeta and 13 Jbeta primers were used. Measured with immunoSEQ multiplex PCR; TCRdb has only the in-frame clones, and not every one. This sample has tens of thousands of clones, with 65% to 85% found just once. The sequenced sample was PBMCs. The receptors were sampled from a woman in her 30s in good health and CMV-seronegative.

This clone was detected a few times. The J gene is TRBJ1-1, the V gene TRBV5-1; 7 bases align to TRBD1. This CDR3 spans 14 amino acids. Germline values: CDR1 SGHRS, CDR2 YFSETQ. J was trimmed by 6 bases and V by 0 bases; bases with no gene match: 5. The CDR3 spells CASSLAPTGSEAFF. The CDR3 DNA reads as TGCGCCAGCAGCTTGGCGCCGACAGGGTCTGAAGCTTTCTTT. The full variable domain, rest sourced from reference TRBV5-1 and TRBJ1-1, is KAGVTQTPRYLIKTRGQQVTLSCSPISGHRSVSWYQQTPGQGLQFLFEYFSETQRNKGNFPGRFSGRQFSNSRSEMNVSTLELGDSALYLCASSLAPTGSEAFFGQGTRLTVV.

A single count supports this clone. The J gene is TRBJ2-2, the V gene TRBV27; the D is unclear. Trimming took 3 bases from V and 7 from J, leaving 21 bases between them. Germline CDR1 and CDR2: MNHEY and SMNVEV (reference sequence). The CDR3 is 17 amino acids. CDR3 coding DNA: TGTGCCAGCAGTTTGGGCAGAGTTAGGAAATTGGGCGGGGAGCTGTTTTTT. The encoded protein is CASSLGRVRKLGGELFF.

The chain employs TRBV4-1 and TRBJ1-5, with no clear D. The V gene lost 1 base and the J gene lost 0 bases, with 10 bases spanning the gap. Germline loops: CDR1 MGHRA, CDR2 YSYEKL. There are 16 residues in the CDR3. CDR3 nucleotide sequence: TGCGCCAGCAGCCAAGTCCGATCCTATAGCAATCAGCCCCAGCATTTT. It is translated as CASSQVRSYSNQPQHF.

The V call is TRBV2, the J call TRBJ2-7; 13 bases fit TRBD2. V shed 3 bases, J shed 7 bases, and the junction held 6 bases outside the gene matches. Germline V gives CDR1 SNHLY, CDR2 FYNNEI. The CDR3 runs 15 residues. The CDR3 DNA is TGTGCCAGCAGTGAGTCACTAGCGGGGGGGAATGAGCAGTACTTC. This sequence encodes CASSESLAGGNEQYF.

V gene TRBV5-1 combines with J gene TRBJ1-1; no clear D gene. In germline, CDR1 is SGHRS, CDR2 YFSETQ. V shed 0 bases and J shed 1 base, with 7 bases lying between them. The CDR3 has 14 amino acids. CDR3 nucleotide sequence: TGCGCCAGCAGCTTGGGGTCGGGGAACACTGAAGCTTTCTTT. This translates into CASSLGSGNTEAFF.

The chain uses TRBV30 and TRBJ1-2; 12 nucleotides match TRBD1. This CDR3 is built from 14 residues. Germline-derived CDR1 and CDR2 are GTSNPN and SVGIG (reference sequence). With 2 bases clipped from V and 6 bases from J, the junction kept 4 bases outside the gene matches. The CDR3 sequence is CAWSPGTGGNGYTF. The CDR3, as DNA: TGTGCCTGGAGTCCCGGGACAGGGGGCAATGGCTACACCTTC.

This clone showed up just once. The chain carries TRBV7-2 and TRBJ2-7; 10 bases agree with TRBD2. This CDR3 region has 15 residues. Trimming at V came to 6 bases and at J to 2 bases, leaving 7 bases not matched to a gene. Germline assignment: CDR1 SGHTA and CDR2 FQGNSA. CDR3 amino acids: CASRPERGGPYEQYF. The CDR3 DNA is TGTGCCAGCAGACCTGAGCGGGGGGGCCCCTACGAGCAGTACTTC.

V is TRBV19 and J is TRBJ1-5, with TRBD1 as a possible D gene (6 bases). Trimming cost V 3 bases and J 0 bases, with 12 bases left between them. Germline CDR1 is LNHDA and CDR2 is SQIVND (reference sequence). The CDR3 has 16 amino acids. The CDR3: CASSIIGGYSNQPQHF. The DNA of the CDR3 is TGTGCCAGTAGTATTATAGGGGGATATAGCAATCAGCCCCAGCATTTT.

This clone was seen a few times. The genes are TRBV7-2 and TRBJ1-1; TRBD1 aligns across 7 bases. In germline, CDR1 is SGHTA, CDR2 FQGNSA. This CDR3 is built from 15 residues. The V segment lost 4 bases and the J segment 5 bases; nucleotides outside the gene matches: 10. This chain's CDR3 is CASSYRGRERTEAFF. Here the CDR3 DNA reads TGTGCCAGCAGCTACAGGGGTCGCGAGAGGACTGAAGCTTTCTTT.

CDR3 nucleotide sequence: TGTGCCAGCAGCTTGGGGCTAGCCACAGAGACCCAGTACTTC. Residues: CASSLGLATETQYF. The chain recombines TRBV5-4 with TRBJ2-5, with D perhaps TRBD2 (5 bases). The CDR3 loop spans 14 amino acids. Germline CDR1 and CDR2: SGHNT and YYREEE (reference sequence). With 0 bases removed from V and 4 bases from J, the gap between germline ends came to 10 bases.

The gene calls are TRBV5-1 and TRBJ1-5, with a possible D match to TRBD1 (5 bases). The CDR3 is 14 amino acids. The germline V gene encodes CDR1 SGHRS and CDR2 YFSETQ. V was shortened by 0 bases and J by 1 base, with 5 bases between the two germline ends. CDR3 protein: CASSLGGSNQPQHF. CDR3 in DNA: TGCGCCAGCAGCTTGGGGGGCAGCAATCAGCCCCAGCATTTT.

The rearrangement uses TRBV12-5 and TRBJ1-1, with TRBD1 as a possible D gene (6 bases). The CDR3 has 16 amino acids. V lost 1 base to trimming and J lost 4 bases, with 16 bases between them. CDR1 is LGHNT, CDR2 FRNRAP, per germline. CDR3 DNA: TGTGCTAGTGGTTTGGGGGGGACATATGGCGGCACTGAAGCTTTCTTT. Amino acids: CASGLGGTYGGTEAFF.

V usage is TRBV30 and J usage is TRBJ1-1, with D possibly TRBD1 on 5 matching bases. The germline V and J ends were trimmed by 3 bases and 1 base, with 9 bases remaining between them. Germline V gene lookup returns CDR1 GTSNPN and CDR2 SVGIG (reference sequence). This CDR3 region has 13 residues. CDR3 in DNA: TGTGCCTGGAGAATGGGGGGGAACACTGAAGCTTTCTTT. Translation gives CAWRMGGNTEAFF.

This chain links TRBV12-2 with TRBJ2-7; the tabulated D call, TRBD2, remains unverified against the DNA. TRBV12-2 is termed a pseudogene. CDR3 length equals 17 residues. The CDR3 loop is CASRPRGLAGVGDEQYV. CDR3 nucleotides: TGTGCAAGTCGCCCACGGGGACTAGCGGGGGTCGGGGACGAGCAGTACGTC.

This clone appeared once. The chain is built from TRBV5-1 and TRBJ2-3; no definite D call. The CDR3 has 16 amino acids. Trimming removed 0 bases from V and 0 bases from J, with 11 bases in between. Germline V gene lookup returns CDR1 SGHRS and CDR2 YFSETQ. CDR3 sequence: CASSLGLRTSTDTQYF. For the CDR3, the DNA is TGCGCCAGCAGCTTGGGACTTCGCACAAGCACAGATACGCAGTATTTT. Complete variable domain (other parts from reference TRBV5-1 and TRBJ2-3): KAGVTQTPRYLIKTRGQQVTLSCSPISGHRSVSWYQQTPGQGLQFLFEYFSETQRNKGNFPGRFSGRQFSNSRSEMNVSTLELGDSALYLCASSLGLRTSTDTQYFGPGTRLTVL.

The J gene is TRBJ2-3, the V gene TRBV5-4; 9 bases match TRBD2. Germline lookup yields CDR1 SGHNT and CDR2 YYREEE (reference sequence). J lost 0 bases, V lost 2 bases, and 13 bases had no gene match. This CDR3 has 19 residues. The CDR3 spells CASSFGGGAGTSSTDTQYF. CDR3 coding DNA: TGTGCCAGCAGCTTTGGGGGGGGAGCCGGGACTAGCAGCACAGATACGCAGTATTTT.

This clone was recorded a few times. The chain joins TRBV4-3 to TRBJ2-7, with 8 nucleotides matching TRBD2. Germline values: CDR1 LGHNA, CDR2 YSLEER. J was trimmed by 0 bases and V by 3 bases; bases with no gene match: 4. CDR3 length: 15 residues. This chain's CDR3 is CASSQSGGGSYEQYF. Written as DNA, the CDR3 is TGCGCCAGCAGCCAGTCGGGGGGGGGCTCCTACGAGCAGTACTTC.